This section outlines one T cell receptor (beta chain) sequence together with its context. The antigen this receptor binds is unknown. Per-base qualities were not stored, and no clone one base away is much larger. Other DNA variants within this sample encode the same CDR3. Donors were healthy HIV-negative adults with no recently reported acute infections or vaccinations. Only Caucasian adults living in Nashville, Tennessee, USA were represented among the donors. CD4+ T cells were enriched by magnetic negative selection; naive cells were then positively selected on CD45RA, and the negative fraction formed the memory subset. After blood collection by leukapheresis, PBMCs were isolated using Ficoll-Histopaque density gradient centrifugation and then cryopreserved in the vapor phase of liquid nitrogen. Analytical flow cytometry was used to check the purity and quantity of every magnetically sorted T cell population. From each sorted fraction, genomic DNA was isolated and quantified by UV absorbance on a Nanodrop 2000c.

This sample was included in a study of shared clonotypes between healthy human individuals (TCRdb year 2020). With regard to the full study: The cohort comprised two women and a few men aged 18 to 49 years. Each donor's leukapheresis produced roughly between roughly 0.85 and 10 billion PBMCs. For each donor, CD4 naive and CD4 memory were each run on three plates, CD8 naive on two plates, and CD8 memory on one plate. Libraries were prepared and TCR repertoires were sequenced by different laboratories using diverse techniques, in order to increase sequencing depth and limit assay-specific biases. To estimate repertoire size and how much clonotypes are shared between individuals, the study performed deep sequencing of blood TCR repertoires from a few healthy adults. Overall results and qualifications from the work: Even with the large sequencing depth, rarefaction of the sorted-subset datasets indicated that sequencing was incomplete. Compared with non-shared clonotypes, clonotypes shared by all four sorted-subset donors had higher generation probabilities. Sharing across a handful of donors was observed for around 5% of naive CD4, under 4% of naive CD8, roughly 2.3% of memory CD4, and about 0.4% of memory CD8 clonotypes. Only blood was sampled, and tissue TCR repertoires likely differ from those in blood. Pairwise subsampling led to the expectation that sequencing depth would affect the degree of clonotype sharing among donors. Larger estimated clonotype richness was generally found for naive subsets than for memory subsets. The small number of donors limited the genetic and exposure-history diversity represented.

Using the deep immunoSEQ assay, multiplex PCR amplified TCR CDR3 regions from genomic DNA. Genomic DNA extracted from each cell subset was distributed evenly over all wells of several immunoSEQ 96-well plates, and each plate served as one replicate. For sorted subsets, 150 to 250 ng of genomic DNA, equivalent to tens of thousands of T cell genomes, went into each replicate PCR. Purified libraries were measured with a Qubit 3.0 fluorometer, size-checked on a Bioanalyzer 2100, and measured again with the KAPA Library Quantification kit. Each immunoSEQ 96-well plate was sequenced on its own single-read 150-cycle Illumina NextSeq 550 flow cell. As for the original processing: The immunoSEQ output contained only junctional sequences without quality scores, so filtering could not match that applied to full-length reads. Sequences were annotated with PyIR, a Python wrapper for IgBLAST v1.9, and V/J genes and CDR3 were assigned using IMGT germline references. Any read was removed if the V/J assignment was weak (E-value above 1e-6), the CDR3 was missing, or the read contained stop codons, out-of-frame junctions, or ambiguous translated residues. V3J clonotypes were defined by identical inferred V gene, J gene, and CDR3 amino acid sequence. The percentage overlap between two repertoires was calculated by dividing the number of shared unique clonotypes by the size of the smaller repertoire. Three approaches were used to assess repertoire richness: RTK rarefaction, the Chao1 estimator, and Recon v2.1 estimates of unobserved clonotypes. For all TCRbeta clonotypes obtained by the gDNA method from a handful of donors, generation probabilities were computed with OLGA. The clones in this table, taken by TCRdb from immuneACCESS, are in-frame only. Not every clone is retained; where verified, under half of the shortfall comes from an unresolved V gene, and the cause of the rest is unknown. V and J calls and clone size are those listed in that table; D and trimming were worked out from the DNA. The sample contains under 2,500,000 clones, 90% to 97% of them found a single time. The top ten hold more than 0.1% of the sample.

V loses 2 bases of germline sequence and J loses 5 bases, and the interval between the two ends is 6 bases. CDR1 and CDR2 are read off the germline V gene (reference sequence) as MNHNY and SVGAGI. Counted from cysteine to phenylalanine, this CDR3 has 12 amino acids. The only DNA kept is the CDR3, 36 bases in frame from the first base. The rearrangement combines TRBV6-6 with TRBJ2-5; no D gene is confidently identified. The sequence derives from a man aged 18 to 29 in good health. Sequencing input: naive CD4+ T cells sorted from blood. The cell subset or site tag for this specimen amounts to: CD45RA+ positively selected. DNA sequence: TGTGCCAGCAGTTACCCTGGGGAGACCCAGTACTTC. The encoded protein is CASSYPGETQYF.